This T cell receptor (beta chain) was found in a study of T-cell memory formation after mild COVID-19. Study in general: Clustering of TCRs was largely donor specific.

General observations from the study: Unconfirmed was the SARS-CoV-2 specificity of second-wave clones that peaked on day 37.

Barcoded TCR alpha and TCR beta cDNA libraries with UMIs came from 5'RACE using constant-segment primers. Via MiXCR, TCRdb re-called the 5' RACE reads, giving one row per CDR3 protein. Of roughly 510,000 distinct CDR3 sequences in the sample, roughly a sixth are singletons; the top ten hold 8.1%. CDR1 DFQATT and CDR2 SNEGSKA come from the germline V gene (reference sequence). V gave up 0 bases and J gave up 4 bases, with 16 bases separating them. The CDR3 consists of 15 residues. This clonotype has just a few counts. Its specificity is not known. The clonotype was recovered from an adult woman who had mild COVID-19 (a few samples of this study predate the infection). Cell type and time point are not known. J is TRBJ2-7 and V is TRBV20-1; D is unclear. The sample was PBMCs or a T cell subset sorted from them (not recorded which). The CDR3 bases are TGCAGTGCTAGAGATCCTCGGGTGTGGAATTACGAGCAGTACTTC. It is translated as CSARDPRVWNYEQYF.